This T cell receptor beta chain originates from a study of Ad26.COV2.S vaccination and SARS-CoV-2 variants. Overall study findings and caveats: Vaccinees and placebo recipients showed similar non-spike TCR breadth. Using TCR breadth and depth analyses may have led to underestimated total T cell responses. Greater spike-specific TCR breadth was seen in vaccine recipients than in placebo recipients. Following vaccination, spike-specific CD8+ and CD4+ T cell responses reportedly exhibited substantial breadth.

This clone was recorded only once. Its antigen is unidentified. The germline CDR1 and CDR2 sequences are MNHEY and SMNVEV (reference sequence). The V end lost 5 bases, the J end lost 5 bases, and 9 bases lay between the germline ends. CDR3 length: 13 residues. Method: immunoSEQ multiplex PCR; TCRdb's copy keeps in-frame clones and lacks some. The data contain just over 350,000 clones, under 95% of them seen just once; the ten biggest clones take up 3.9%. This TCR derives from a human donor who had recovered from COVID-19. The chain combines TRBV27 with TRBJ1-4, with a possible D match to TRBD1 (5 bases). The material was peripheral blood, obtained after recovery from COVID-19. The CDR3 here is CASSEGVNEKLFF. The CDR3 nucleotides are TGTGCCAGCAGTGAAGGGGTAAATGAAAAACTGTTTTTT.